One and the same sample provided the 14 T cell receptor beta chains below, sequenced in a study of regulatory T cells in long-lasting Graves disease. Researchers made TCR beta libraries by using iRepertoire HTBI primers and running Arm-PCR on CDR3 regions. TCRdb called the multiplex PCR reads again in MiXCR, with one record for every CDR3 protein. The sample holds around 500,000 distinct CDR3 sequences, approximately 13% seen once. Time point reported: newly diagnosed GD, antithyroid drugs for less than 3 months. Following extraction of RNA from PBMCs, that RNA was used to make the TCR library. These sequences were also reported in another study, on T cells in Graves' hyperthyroidism and ophthalmopathy.

Source: peripheral blood mononuclear cells (PBMCs), taken at new diagnosis, from a patient treated with antithyroid drugs. Every receptor here comes from a man under 40 with Graves disease.

This clonotype occurred many times. The chain joins TRBV2 to TRBJ1-5, with D unresolved. The CDR3 is 13 residues long. V shed 4 bases and J shed 6 bases, with 10 bases lying between them. Germline assignment: CDR1 SNHLY and CDR2 FYNNEI. Written as DNA, the CDR3 is TGTGCCAGCAGTGTCCGGTTTCTTCAGCCCCAGCATTTT. It is translated as CASSVRFLQPQHF. The full variable domain, in which reference TRBV2 and TRBJ1-5 provide the parts outside the CDR3, is EPEVTQTPSHQVTQMGQEVILRCVPISNHLYFYWYRQILGQKVEFLVSFYNNEISEKSEIFDDQFSVERPDGSNFTLKIRSTKLEDSAMYFCASSVRFLQPQHFGDGTRLSIL.

Points on this clonotype: Since a far larger clone is one base different, this is likely a read error. The V call is TRBV6-5, the J call TRBJ2-1; D perhaps matches TRBD1 (6 bases). CDR3 length: 14 residues. Trimming stripped 2 bases from V and 4 bases from J, with 9 bases between. The germline V gene has CDR1 MNHEY and CDR2 SVGAGI. This chain's CDR3 is CASSYLRGYNEQFF. The CDR3 bases are TGTGCCAGCAGTTACCTCAGGGGTTACAATGAGCAGTTCTTC.

As regards this clonotype: This likely came from a read error, as a far larger clone is one base away. The V gene is TRBV12-3 or TRBV12-4, the J gene TRBJ2-1; 8 nucleotides match TRBD2. This CDR3 comprises 15 residues. CDR3 nucleotide sequence: TGTGGCAGCAGTTGGGTAGCGGGAACCTACAATGAGCAGTTCTTC. Protein sequence: CGSSWVAGTYNEQFF.

This clonotype occurred a few times. This chain uses TRBV29-1 with TRBJ2-5, with TRBD2 identical over 7 bases. Germline assignment: CDR1 SQVTM and CDR2 ANQGSEA. CDR3 size: 16 residues. V lost 3 bases and J lost 5; bases outside the gene matches: 15. CDR3 nucleotide sequence: TGCAGCGTTGAGGGTTGGCGGGAGAAGTATCCCGAGACCCAGTACTTC. Encoded protein: CSVEGWREKYPETQYF.

Here the CDR3 DNA reads TGTGCCAGCAGCCAGGGGGGACGCTCCTACGAGCAGTACTTC. Translated, it gives CASSQGGRSYEQYF. The chain uses TRBV3-1 and TRBJ2-7, with a possible D match to TRBD2 (6 bases). V was cut by 3 bases and J by 0 bases, with 9 bases left in between. The CDR3 totals 14 residues. Germline CDR1 reads LGHDT; CDR2 reads YNNKEL (reference sequence).

This clonotype was counted at least ten times. The chain carries TRBV28 and TRBJ2-3; D gene unclear. The J call is in doubt because the DNA end fits TRBJ2-1 better. CDR1 and CDR2 from the germline V gene are MDHEN and SYDVKM. The CDR3 is 11 amino acids. The CDR3 DNA reads as TGTGCCAGTGATGTCGGGTATGAGCAGTTCTTC. Translation: CASDVGYEQFF.

This clonotype was seen repeatedly, ten times or more. The chain employs TRBV6-2 or TRBV6-3 and TRBJ2-1; no clear D. Trimming pared 8 bases from V and 2 bases from J, leaving 10 bases between. There are 13 residues in the CDR3. CDR1 is MNHEY and CDR2 is SVGEGT in the germline V gene. CDR3 amino acids: CASLRPPYNEQFF. CDR3 nucleotide sequence: TGTGCCAGCTTGCGTCCCCCCTACAATGAGCAGTTCTTC.

The rearrangement links TRBV2 to TRBJ2-3; 8 bases agree with TRBD1. The V segment lost 8 bases and the J segment 3 bases; nucleotides outside the gene matches: 7. This CDR3 is 14 amino acids long. Looked up from germline, CDR1 is SNHLY and CDR2 is FYNNEI. The CDR3 here is CASAQGARTDTQYF. CDR3 sequence (DNA): TGTGCCAGCGCTCAGGGGGCGAGGACAGATACGCAGTATTTT.

This clonotype was picked up many times. The CDR3, as DNA: TGCGCCAGCAGCTCAGGACAGCGAAGATCCGGGGAGCTGTTTTTT. Translation gives CASSSGQRRSGELFF. The gene calls are TRBV5-1 and TRBJ2-2; TRBD1 is a possible D gene (6 bases). Germline V gives CDR1 SGHRS, CDR2 YFSETQ. V was shortened by 3 bases and J by 6 bases, with 15 bases between the two germline ends. The CDR3 sequence is 15 residues long.

The chain employs TRBV27 and TRBJ2-7, with D unclear. Germline assignment: CDR1 MNHEY and CDR2 SMNVEV (reference sequence). Deletions cut 4 bases from V and 2 bases from J, with 9 bases between. This CDR3 is built from 13 residues. The CDR3 protein is CASSSGATYEQYF. The CDR3 nucleotides read TGTGCCAGCAGTTCCGGCGCAACCTACGAGCAGTACTTC.

The chain links TRBV6-1 to TRBJ1-5; tentatively, D is TRBD1 (5 bases). This CDR3 contains 16 residues. CDR1 and CDR2 (germline): MNHNS, SASEGT. Trimming pared 5 bases from V and 1 base from J, leaving 15 bases between. The CDR3 spells CASSQDGGISNQPQHF. The CDR3 coding sequence is TGTGCCAGCAGTCAGGACGGGGGAATAAGCAATCAGCCCCAGCATTTT.

This clonotype was seen many times. V and J are TRBV5-8 and TRBJ2-1; D is perhaps TRBD1 (6 bases). V lost 4 bases and J lost 2, with 13 bases in between. CDR3 length: 15 amino acids. Germline V CDR1 and CDR2: SGHTS, YDEGEE. CDR3: CASSLQGDPYNEQFF. In DNA, the CDR3 is TGTGCCAGCAGCCTACAGGGAGACCCCTACAATGAGCAGTTCTTC. The variable domain in full, with the rest retrieved from reference TRBV5-8 and TRBJ2-1, is EAGVTQSPTHLIKTRGQQATLRCSPISGHTSVYWYQQALGLGLQFLLWYDEGEERNRGNFPPRFSGRQFPNYSSELNVNALELEDSALYLCASSLQGDPYNEQFFGPGTRLTVL.

Of note for this clonotype: It may be a read error: a sequence one base away is much more abundant. V gene TRBV10-3 combines with J gene TRBJ2-5; D perhaps matches TRBD2 (5 bases). This CDR3 is built from 15 residues. The V and J ends lost 4 bases and 0 bases respectively, with 12 bases between them. Germline-derived CDR1 and CDR2 are ENHRY and SYGVKD. The CDR3 DNA reads as TGTGCCATCAGTGGGGTAGCGAGAAACCAAGAGACCCAGTACTTC. Translation gives CAISGVARNQETQYF.

This clonotype was observed a few times. This chain uses TRBV13 with TRBJ1-6; possible D gene TRBD1, 5 bases. V lost 4 bases, J lost 5 bases, and 12 bases lay in between. CDR1 and CDR2 (germline): PRHDT, FYEKMQ (reference sequence). The CDR3 is 15 amino acids. The CDR3 bases are TGTGCCAGCAGCTCCAAGGACACCCATAATTCACCCCTCCACTTT. This gives the protein CASSSKDTHNSPLHF.